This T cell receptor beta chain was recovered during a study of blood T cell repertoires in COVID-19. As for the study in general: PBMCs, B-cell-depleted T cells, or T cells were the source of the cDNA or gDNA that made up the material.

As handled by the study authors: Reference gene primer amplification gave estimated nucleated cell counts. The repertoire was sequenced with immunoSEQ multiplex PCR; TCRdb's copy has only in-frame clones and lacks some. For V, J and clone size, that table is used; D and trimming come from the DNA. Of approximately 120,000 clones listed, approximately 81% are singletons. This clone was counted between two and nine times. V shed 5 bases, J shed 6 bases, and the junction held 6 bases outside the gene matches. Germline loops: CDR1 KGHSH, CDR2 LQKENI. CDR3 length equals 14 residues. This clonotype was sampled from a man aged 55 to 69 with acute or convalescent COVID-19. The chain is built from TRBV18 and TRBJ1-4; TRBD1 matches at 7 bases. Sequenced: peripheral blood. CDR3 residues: CASSETGPDEKLFF. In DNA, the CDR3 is TGTGCCAGCTCAGAGACAGGGCCGGATGAAAAACTGTTTTTT.